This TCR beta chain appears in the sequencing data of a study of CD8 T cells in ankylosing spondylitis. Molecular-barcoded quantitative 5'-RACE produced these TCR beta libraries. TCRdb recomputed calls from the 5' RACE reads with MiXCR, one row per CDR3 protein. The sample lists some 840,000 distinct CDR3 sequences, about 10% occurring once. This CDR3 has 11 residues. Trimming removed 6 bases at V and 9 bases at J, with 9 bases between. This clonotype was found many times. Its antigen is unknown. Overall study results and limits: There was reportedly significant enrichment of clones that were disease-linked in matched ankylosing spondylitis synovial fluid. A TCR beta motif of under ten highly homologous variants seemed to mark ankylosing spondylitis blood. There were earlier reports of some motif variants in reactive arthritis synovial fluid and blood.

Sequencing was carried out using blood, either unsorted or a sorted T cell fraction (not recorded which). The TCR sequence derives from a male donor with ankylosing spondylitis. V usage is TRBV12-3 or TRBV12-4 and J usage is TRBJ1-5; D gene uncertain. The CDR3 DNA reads TGTGCCAGCAGCCGAGTGGGGCCCCAGCATTTT. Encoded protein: CASSRVGPQHF.